The rows below give T cell receptor beta chains drawn from one sample of a study of shared clonotypes between healthy human individuals. The repertoire was sequenced with immunoSEQ multiplex PCR; TCRdb's copy has only in-frame clones and lacks some. The top ten clones hold 12% of a sample with about half a million clones, 70% to 85% of them seen once. The sequenced sample was PBMCs. The origin of the receptors is a woman aged 40 to 50 in good health. Some clones in this sample may be carry-over from other donors' samples. Each CDR3 is given with its conserved first and last residue. Fields, in order: V gene, J gene, CDR3 protein.

V gene: TRBV30
J gene: TRBJ1-5
CDR3 protein: CAWSASQGQQPQHF

V gene: TRBV6-5
J gene: TRBJ2-7
CDR3 protein: CASSPSSAVSYEQYF

V gene: TRBV6-5
J gene: TRBJ2-7
CDR3 protein: CASRSFREQYF

V gene: TRBV6-6
J gene: TRBJ2-3
CDR3 protein: CASSHLDTQYF

V gene: TRBV5-1
J gene: TRBJ1-6
CDR3 protein: CASTLQPDPTSNSPLHF

V gene: TRBV28
J gene: TRBJ1-2
CDR3 protein: CASRSGTVTYGYTF

V gene: TRBV6-4
J gene: TRBJ2-3
CDR3 protein: CASFSGRASGDTQYF

V gene: TRBV5-8
J gene: TRBJ1-1
CDR3 protein: CASSLRFRNTEAFF

V gene: TRBV7-6
J gene: TRBJ1-5
CDR3 protein: CASSRSVAGSYNQPQHF

V gene: TRBV10-3
J gene: TRBJ2-3
CDR3 protein: CAISSRTSGLASTDTQYF

V gene: TRBV29-1
J gene: TRBJ2-1
CDR3 protein: CSVRQSWGSNNEQFF

V gene: TRBV11-2
J gene: TRBJ2-4
CDR3 protein: CASSSRAGDSVQYF

V gene: TRBV9
J gene: TRBJ1-3
CDR3 protein: CASSVGSGEPIGRRNTIYF

V gene: TRBV30
J gene: TRBJ1-5
CDR3 protein: CAWSGPAGDFNQPQHF

V gene: TRBV30
J gene: TRBJ1-1
CDR3 protein: CAWSGIEGGSTEAFF

V gene: TRBV11-3
J gene: TRBJ2-2
CDR3 protein: CASSTTLAGTGELFF